This T cell receptor beta chain was sequenced during a study of T cell repertoires in cytomegalovirus infection. Across the study: A matching HLA type, together with CMV infection, was signaled by public TCR beta signatures.

The study's findings and limits: In two of eight donors, the top clonotype was HLA-C-restricted CMV-specific. Pooled public TCR beta family frequency picked out CMV carriers with the relevant HLA.

TCRdb reanalysed the reads using MiXCR and keeps one entry per CDR3 protein. Of about 360,000 distinct CDR3 sequences listed, about 35% are singletons. CDR1 SEHNR and CDR2 FQNEAQ come from the germline V gene (reference sequence). The V gene end was trimmed by 6 bases and the J gene end by 4 bases; junction bases not matched to a gene: 14. CDR3 length: 19 amino acids. This clonotype was seen a few times. Its target is unknown. The V call is TRBV7-9, the J call TRBJ2-2; 13 nucleotides align to TRBD2. The clonotype originates from a human donor in good health (CMV status not recorded). Some clones in this sample may be carry-over from other donors' samples. Here the sequenced sample was cultured PBMCs, taken from culture after CMV antigen stimulation. CDR3 sequence (DNA): TGTGCCAGCAGTCCATCCTGGACTAGCGGGAGAGGCGGCACCGGGGAGCTGTTTTTT. Its translation is CASSPSWTSGRGGTGELFF.